In this sample, the clone carrying this T cell receptor (beta chain) turned up many times. Its target is not known. This entry is derived from a study of T cells in Graves' hyperthyroidism and ophthalmopathy. Ophthalmopathy cases met thresholds of Clinical Activity Score at least 3, NOSPECS grade at least 4 and duration under 3 months. Criteria for exclusion of patients were uncontrolled infection, other autoimmune disease, pregnancy or lactation. Clinical symptoms, serum thyroxine and TRAb, thyroid ultrasound and orbital computed tomography together formed the diagnostic basis. TCR beta CDR3 sequences were amplified from RNA transcripts. With the HTBI primer set, the TCR CDR3 went through a first round of RT-PCR. TCRdb itself ran the multiplex PCR reads through MiXCR, one entry per CDR3 protein. The sample holds about 500,000 distinct CDR3 sequences, around 15% seen once. Notes on the study in general: Most expanded thyroid clonotypes above 0.001 also appeared in blood.

CDR3 length: 17 residues. V lost 4 bases, J lost 6 bases, and 22 bases lay in between. CDR1 SGHVS and CDR2 FQNEAQ come from the germline V gene. The rearrangement joins TRBV7-8 to TRBJ2-1, with a tentative D call TRBD2 (5 bases). Sample: blood. This TCR derives from a woman aged 25 to 39 with Graves' ophthalmopathy. The CDR3 nucleotides are TGTGCCAGCAGCTCACCCCCCCCCTACAGCGGAGTCAATGAGCAGTTCTTC. Residues: CASSSPPPYSGVNEQFF.